Detailed here is one T cell receptor beta chain. Antigen unknown. This sample is part of a study of siplizumab effects on memory and regulatory T cells. CDR1 is SGHVS, CDR2 FQNEAQ, per germline. The V end lost 1 base, the J end lost 5 bases, and 8 bases lay between the germline ends. There are 13 residues in the CDR3. Per sample, around 10^5 TCR templates were assayed. Assay: immunoSEQ multiplex PCR; the TCRdb copy retains only in-frame clones and omits some. Found here are fewer than 120,000 clones, around nine tenths of them singletons; the top ten hold approximately 1.2%. Study results and caveats: Alloreactive clones mapping to unstimulated subsets formed only a minor fraction. Naive T cells seemed more diverse than memory cells and seemed major alloresponse contributors. Some alloreactive sequences were traceable to unstimulated CD4+ memory cells, and siplizumab significantly reduced them.

The clonotype was recovered from a human donor in good health. This chain connects TRBV7-8 to TRBJ2-5; the D gene is possibly TRBD2 (5 bases). The sequenced sample was CD4+ T cells sorted from blood. The DNA of the CDR3 is TGTGCCAGCAGCTTAGGGGAGTGGGAGACCCAGTACTTC. As protein: CASSLGEWETQYF.